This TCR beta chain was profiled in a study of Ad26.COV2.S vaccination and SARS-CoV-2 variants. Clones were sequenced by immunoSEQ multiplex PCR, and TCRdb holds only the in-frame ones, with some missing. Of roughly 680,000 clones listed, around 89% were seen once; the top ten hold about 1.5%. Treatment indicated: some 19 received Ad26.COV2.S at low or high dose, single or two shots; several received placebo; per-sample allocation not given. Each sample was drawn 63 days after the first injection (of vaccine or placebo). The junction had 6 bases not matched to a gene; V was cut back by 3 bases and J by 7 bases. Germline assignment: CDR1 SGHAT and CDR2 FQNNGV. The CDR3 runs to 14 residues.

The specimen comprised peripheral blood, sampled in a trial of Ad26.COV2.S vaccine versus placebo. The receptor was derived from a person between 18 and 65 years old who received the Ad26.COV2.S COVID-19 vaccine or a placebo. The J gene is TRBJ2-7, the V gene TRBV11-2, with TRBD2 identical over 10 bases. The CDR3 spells CASSFSGGSGEQYF. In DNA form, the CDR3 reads TGTGCCAGCAGCTTTAGCGGGGGGTCTGGGGAGCAGTACTTC.